The T cell receptor beta chain described here comes from a study of T cell responses to AZD1222 COVID-19 vaccine. Study results and limitations: There were repertoire samples only from the period after the peak T cell response. Spike-specific TCR breadth rose after two AZD1222 doses, and depth rose as well. Clonal diversity was possibly underestimated, and white British individuals and females predominated among donors.

Concerning this clone itself: Antigen specificity is unknown.

TCRdb keeps only in-frame clones here, not all; method: immunoSEQ multiplex PCR. This table holds around 61,000 clones, 80% to 90% found once. Trimming took off 8 bases at V and 0 bases at J, with 17 bases between the two ends. Germline V gene lookup returns CDR1 MDHEN and CDR2 SYDVKM. CDR3 length equals 15 residues. The material sequenced was peripheral blood, taken on day 0 of AZD1222 vaccination. The chain recombines TRBV28 with TRBJ2-7; unclear D gene. The clonotype comes from an adult in good health. Here the CDR3 DNA reads TGTGCCAGCGCCGTCCCCTTACAAAGCTCCTACGAGCAGTACTTC. It is translated as CASAVPLQSSYEQYF. The whole variable domain, remainder taken from reference TRBV28 and TRBJ2-7, is DVKVTQSSRYLVKRTGEKVFLECVQDMDHENMFWYRQDPGLGLRLIYFSYDVKMKEKGDIPEGYSVSREKKERFSLILESASTNQTSMYLCASAVPLQSSYEQYFGPGTRLTVT.